The 13 T cell receptor beta chains listed next were all sequenced from one sample in a study of blood T cell repertoires in COVID-19. Libraries were prepared by immunoSEQ multiplex PCR; TCRdb keeps only in-frame clonotypes and omits some of them. The repertoire holds approximately 46,000 clones, around nine tenths seen once, with about 16% in the top ten. Specimen: peripheral blood. The receptors derive from a man in his sixties with active or convalescent COVID-19.

The J gene is TRBJ1-1, the V gene TRBV7-9; D remains unclear. The ends were cut back, 5 bases at V and 5 bases at J, with 6 bases in the middle. Germline V gene sequence: CDR1 SEHNR, CDR2 FQNEAQ (reference sequence). The CDR3 extends over 11 amino acids. The DNA for the CDR3 is TGTGCCAGCAGCCCTTCGACTGAAGCTTTCTTT. Translation gives CASSPSTEAFF.

This chain uses TRBV7-9 with TRBJ2-1, with 12 bases aligning to TRBD1. CDR1 SEHNR and CDR2 FQNEAQ come from the germline V gene (reference sequence). This CDR3 is 14 amino acids long. V dropped 1 base and J dropped 8; count of bases not matched to a gene: 0. The CDR3 nucleotides are TGTGCCAGCAGCTTAGGGGACAGGGGGCATGAGCAGTTCTTC. It is translated as CASSLGDRGHEQFF.

CDR3 bases: TGCAGTGCTAGTGGGGCGACAGGGAACTATGAAAAACTGTTTTTT. Translating it yields CSASGATGNYEKLFF. The chain combines TRBV20-1 with TRBJ1-4; 7 bases are shared with TRBD1. Germline V gene sequence: CDR1 DFQATT, CDR2 SNEGSKA (reference sequence). This CDR3 contains 15 residues. Losses at the gene ends were 3 bases for V and 6 bases for J; bases not matched to a gene: 10.

A few counts support this clone. V is TRBV30 and J is TRBJ1-5; D not certain. The CDR3 consists of 15 residues. In germline, CDR1 is GTSNPN, CDR2 SVGIG (reference sequence). V lost 2 bases and J 2 bases, leaving 13 bases between the germline ends. CDR3 sequence: CAWSLTEGGNQPQHF. CDR3 DNA sequence: TGTGCCTGGAGTTTAACAGAGGGTGGCAATCAGCCCCAGCATTTT. The entire variable domain, with the rest obtained from reference TRBV30 and TRBJ1-5, is as follows: SQTIHQWPATLVQPVGSPLSLECTVEGTSNPNLYWYRQAAGRGLQLLFYSVGIGQISSEVPQNLSASRPQDRQFILSSKKLLLSDSGFYLCAWSLTEGGNQPQHFGDGTRLSIL.

The chain has TRBV27 and TRBJ2-3; possible D gene TRBD1, 6 bases. Trimming stripped 5 bases from V and 6 bases from J, with 15 bases between. Germline V gene lookup returns CDR1 MNHEY and CDR2 SMNVEV (reference sequence). The CDR3 has 14 residues. The chain's CDR3 is CASSTRDTGDTQYF. CDR3 bases: TGTGCCAGCAGTACCCGGGACACGGGGGATACGCAGTATTTT.

The rearrangement joins TRBV6-5 to TRBJ1-1; 7 bases map to TRBD1. Trimming cost V 6 bases and J 6 bases; bases outside gene matches: 4. The CDR3 is 12 amino acids. Germline assignment: CDR1 MNHEY and CDR2 SVGAGI. This chain's CDR3 is CASSWTGSEAFF. The CDR3 bases are TGTGCCAGCAGCTGGACAGGTTCTGAAGCTTTCTTT.

The rearrangement links TRBV5-1 to TRBJ2-4, with D perhaps TRBD2 (6 bases). The CDR3 length is 13 residues. Per the germline V gene, CDR1 is SGHRS and CDR2 is YFSETQ. V dropped 2 bases and J dropped 7 bases, with 10 bases sitting between them. CDR3 sequence: CASSFGGTNIQYF. The CDR3 nucleotides are TGCGCCAGCAGCTTTGGCGGGACCAACATTCAGTACTTC.

This chain links TRBV4-1 with TRBJ1-5; D is undetermined. The germline CDR1 and CDR2 sequences are MGHRA and YSYEKL. The CDR3 length is 14 residues. V lost 0 bases and J 4 bases, leaving 7 bases between the germline ends. Here the CDR3 DNA reads TGCGCCAGCAGCCAAGAAGAGGGAAATCAGCCCCAGCATTTT. Protein sequence: CASSQEEGNQPQHF.

V usage is TRBV4-2 and J usage is TRBJ2-1; the match to TRBD2 covers 9 bases. CDR3 length equals 18 residues. The V and J ends lost 0 bases and 3 bases, in that order; junction bases with no gene match: 9. Germline V gene data show CDR1 as LGHNA and CDR2 as YNFKEQ. This CDR3 is CASSQDWLAGTNYNEQFF. The CDR3 DNA reads TGTGCCAGCAGCCAAGATTGGCTAGCGGGGACTAACTACAATGAGCAGTTCTTC.

The chain combines TRBV5-6 with TRBJ1-2; D gene uncertain. CDR3 length: 14 residues. Germline V gene data show CDR1 as SGHDT and CDR2 as YYEEEE. Trimming took 4 bases from V and 3 from J, leaving 13 bases between them. For the CDR3, the DNA is TGTGCCAGCAGCCAGCTGACGGGATACTATGGCTACACCTTC. Its translation: CASSQLTGYYGYTF.

The chain links TRBV27 to TRBJ2-3; 9 positions match TRBD1. V shed 0 bases, J shed 4 bases, and the junction held 5 bases outside the gene matches. The CDR3 runs to 16 residues. Germline V gives CDR1 MNHEY, CDR2 SMNVEV (reference sequence). CDR3 bases: TGTGCCAGCAGTTTATCGCCGGGACAGGGTGCAGATACGCAGTATTTT. It specifies CASSLSPGQGADTQYF.

This clone was counted only a few times. The rearrangement joins TRBV27 to TRBJ2-7, with D uncertain. The CDR3 is made up of 14 amino acids. Trimming took 3 bases from V and 2 from J, leaving 11 bases between them. In germline, CDR1 is MNHEY, CDR2 SMNVEV (reference sequence). CDR3 region: CASSFRAFTYEQYF. The DNA for the CDR3 is TGTGCCAGCAGTTTTAGAGCCTTCACCTACGAGCAGTACTTC.

J is TRBJ1-1 and V is TRBV19; D is uncertain. The V gene lost 3 bases and the J gene lost 4 bases, with 6 bases spanning the gap. Germline CDR1 reads LNHDA; CDR2 reads SQIVND (reference sequence). CDR3 size: 12 residues. CDR3 DNA: TGTGCCAGTAGTATCCGGGGCACTGAAGCTTTCTTT. It specifies CASSIRGTEAFF.